Shown below are 9 T cell receptor beta chains from a single sample sequenced in a study of T cell repertoires in cytomegalovirus infection. MiXCR, applied by TCRdb to the reads, yields one record per CDR3 protein. The sample consists of roughly 860,000 distinct CDR3 sequences, less than 35% of them appearing once. No antigen has been identified for these receptors. The specimen was cultured CD8+ T cells from PBMCs, collected from culture after CMV antigen stimulation. These receptors were taken from a human donor in good health (CMV status not recorded). Some clones in this sample may be carry-over from other donors' samples.

This clonotype was observed a few times. The CDR3, as DNA: TGTGCCAGCAGTCCGCCCCCGCCAGGACGAGAGACCCAGTACTTC. Its translation is CASSPPPPGRETQYF. This sequence joins TRBV27 and TRBJ2-5; D not certain. V lost 5 bases and J lost 4, with 17 bases in between. Per the germline V gene, CDR1 is MNHEY and CDR2 is SMNVEV (reference sequence). The CDR3 contains 15 residues.

This chain connects TRBV28 to TRBJ2-7, with TRBD2 as a possible D gene (6 bases). Trimming stripped 5 bases from V and 6 bases from J, with 14 bases between. This CDR3 contains 13 residues. From germline, CDR1 is MDHEN and CDR2 SYDVKM. The CDR3 bases are TGTGCCAGCAGTGGGCGGGGAAGGGGCGAGCAGTACGTC. It encodes CASSGRGRGEQYV.

The rearrangement uses TRBV24-1 and TRBJ2-1; possible D gene TRBD2, 5 bases. Trimming pared 5 bases from V and 12 bases from J, leaving 19 bases between. The CDR3 runs to 14 residues. Per the germline V gene, CDR1 is KGHDR and CDR2 is SFDVKD. CDR3 residues: CATSAGSLRDGQFF. The CDR3 nucleotides read TGTGCCACCAGTGCGGGGTCCCTTCGGGATGGGCAGTTCTTC.

J is TRBJ2-7 and V is TRBV4-3; 8 positions match TRBD2. The CDR3 sequence is 15 residues long. Germline-derived CDR1 and CDR2 are LGHNA and YSLEER. V was pared by 0 bases and J by 3 bases, with 4 bases of the junction left unmatched. The CDR3 is CASSQDMGTSYEQYV. In DNA, the CDR3 is TGCGCCAGCAGCCAAGATATGGGGACTAGCTACGAGCAGTACGTC.

A few counts support this clonotype. This chain links TRBV7-2 with TRBJ1-2; TRBD1 matches at 8 bases. There are 14 residues in the CDR3. Trimming at V came to 5 bases and at J to 5 bases, leaving 7 bases not matched to a gene. Looked up from germline, CDR1 is SGHTA and CDR2 is FQGNSA. The CDR3 loop reads CASSTGDRPYGYTF. The DNA for the CDR3 is TGTGCCAGCAGCACTGGGGACAGGCCGTATGGCTACACCTTC.

This clonotype has just a few counts. This chain uses TRBV6-1 with TRBJ2-7; D gene uncertain. Per germline, CDR1 MNHNS and CDR2 SASEGT. The CDR3 covers 13 residues. Trimming took 2 bases from V and 6 from J, leaving 11 bases between them. This CDR3 reads CASSENLRGEQYF. The CDR3 DNA is TGTGCCAGCAGTGAAAATCTAAGAGGCGAGCAGTACTTC.

The rearrangement uses TRBV12-3 or TRBV12-4 and TRBJ2-2; the match to TRBD2 covers 7 bases. V was pared by 8 bases and J by 3 bases, with 12 bases of the junction left unmatched. The CDR3 extends over 16 amino acids. This chain's CDR3 is CASGAGIDSYTGELFF. Written as DNA, the CDR3 is TGTGCCAGCGGAGCGGGGATCGACAGCTACACCGGGGAGCTGTTTTTT.

In this sample, this clonotype turned up many times. The rearrangement links TRBV6-1 to TRBJ1-2, with D perhaps matching TRBD1 (5 bases). Trimming left V 6 bases short and J 6 bases short, with 14 bases between. Germline V lookup: CDR1 MNHNS, CDR2 SASEGT. The CDR3 totals 13 residues. The CDR3 DNA sequence: TGTGCCAGCAGGCCTCAGGGCTTTGATGGCTACACCTTC. Protein product: CASRPQGFDGYTF.

This clonotype was observed a handful of times. The chain couples TRBV7-2 to TRBJ1-6; possibly TRBD1 for D (5 bases). Germline V gives CDR1 SGHTA, CDR2 FQGNSA. The CDR3 totals 16 residues. Between the trimmed V and J ends, which lost 2 bases and 2 bases, there was a span of 10 bases. The CDR3 is CASSLKGAAYNSPLHF. The CDR3, as DNA: TGTGCCAGCAGCTTAAAAGGGGCGGCCTATAATTCACCCCTCCACTTT.